This section outlines one T cell receptor (beta chain) sequence together with its context. Its target is not known. The V end was cut by 0 bases, the J end by 3 bases, with 3 bases between. The CDR3 loop spans 12 amino acids. Germline CDR1 and CDR2: SGHNT and YYREEE (reference sequence). This record belongs to a study of CD8+ T cells in alopecia areata. Broader study findings: Any link of baseline CD8+ expansion to response, resting on one nonresponder, remains uncertain. Scalp clonality dropped significantly under tofacitinib, as did expanded CD8+ top-100 clones.

RNA extraction and reverse transcription yielded cDNA as sequencing template. Data came from immunoSEQ multiplex PCR; TCRdb stores just in-frame clones and leaves some out. The table lists about 270,000 clones, 60% of them singletons. Regarding treatment: oral pan-JAK inhibitor, 5-10 mg twice daily. PBMCs provided sorted CD4+ and CD8+ T cells. This sequence was found in a human donor with alopecia areata. The rearrangement joins TRBV5-4 to TRBJ2-5; no firm D call. The sequencing used CD4+ T cells sorted from blood, collected at week 52, from a patient treated with tofacitinib. The CDR3 nucleotides are TGTGCCAGCAGCTTGGCCGAAGAGACCCAGTACTTC. This translates into CASSLAEETQYF.